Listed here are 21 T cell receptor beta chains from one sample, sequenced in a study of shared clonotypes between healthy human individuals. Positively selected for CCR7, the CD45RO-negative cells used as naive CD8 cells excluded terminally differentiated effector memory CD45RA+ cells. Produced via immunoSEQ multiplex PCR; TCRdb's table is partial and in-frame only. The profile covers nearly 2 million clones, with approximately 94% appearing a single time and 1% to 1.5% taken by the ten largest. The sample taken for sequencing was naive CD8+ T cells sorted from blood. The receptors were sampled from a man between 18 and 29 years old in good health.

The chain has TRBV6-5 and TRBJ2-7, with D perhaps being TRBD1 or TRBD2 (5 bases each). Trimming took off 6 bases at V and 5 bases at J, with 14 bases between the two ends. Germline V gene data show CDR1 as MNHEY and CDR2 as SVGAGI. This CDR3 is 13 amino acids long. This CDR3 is CASRSGTANEQYF. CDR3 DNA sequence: TGTGCCAGCAGATCCGGGACGGCCAACGAGCAGTACTTC.

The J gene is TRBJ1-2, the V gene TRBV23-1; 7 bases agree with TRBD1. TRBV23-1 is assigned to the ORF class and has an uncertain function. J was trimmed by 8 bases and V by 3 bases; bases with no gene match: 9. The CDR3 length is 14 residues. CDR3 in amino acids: CASSHSGTAWGYTF. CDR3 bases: TGCGCCAGCAGTCATTCCGGGACAGCCTGGGGCTACACCTTC.

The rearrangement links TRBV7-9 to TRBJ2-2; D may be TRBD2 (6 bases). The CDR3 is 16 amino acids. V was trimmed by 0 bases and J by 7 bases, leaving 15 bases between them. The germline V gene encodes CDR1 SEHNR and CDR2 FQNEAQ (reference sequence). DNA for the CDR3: TGTGCCAGCAGCTTAGCTATGGCGGGGCCCAACGGGGAGCTGTTTTTT. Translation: CASSLAMAGPNGELFF.

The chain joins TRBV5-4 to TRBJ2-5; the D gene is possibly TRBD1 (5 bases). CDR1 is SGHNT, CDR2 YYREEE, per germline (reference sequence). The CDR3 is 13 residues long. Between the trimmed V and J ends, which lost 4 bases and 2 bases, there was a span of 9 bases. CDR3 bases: TGTGCCAGCAGCCGTACAGGACAAGAGACCCAGTACTTC. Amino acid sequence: CASSRTGQETQYF.

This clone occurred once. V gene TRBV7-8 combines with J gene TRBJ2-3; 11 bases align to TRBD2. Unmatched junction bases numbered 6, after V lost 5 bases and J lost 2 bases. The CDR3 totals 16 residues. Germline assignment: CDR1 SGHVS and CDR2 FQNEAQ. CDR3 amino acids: CASSTGLAGPTDTQYF. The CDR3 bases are TGTGCCAGCAGCACCGGACTAGCGGGTCCCACAGATACGCAGTATTTT.

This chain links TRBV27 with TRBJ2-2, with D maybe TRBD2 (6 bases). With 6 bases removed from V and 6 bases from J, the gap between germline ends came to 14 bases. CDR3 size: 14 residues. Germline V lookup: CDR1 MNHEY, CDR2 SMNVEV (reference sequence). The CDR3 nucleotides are TGTGCCAGCAGAAATAGCGGACTCCCCGGGGAGCTGTTTTTT. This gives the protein CASRNSGLPGELFF.

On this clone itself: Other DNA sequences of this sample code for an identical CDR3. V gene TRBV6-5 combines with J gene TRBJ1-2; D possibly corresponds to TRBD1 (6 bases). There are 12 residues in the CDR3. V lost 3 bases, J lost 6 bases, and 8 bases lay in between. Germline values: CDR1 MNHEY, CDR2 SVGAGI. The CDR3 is CASSYSGDGYTF. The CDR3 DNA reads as TGTGCCAGCAGTTATTCAGGGGATGGCTACACCTTC.

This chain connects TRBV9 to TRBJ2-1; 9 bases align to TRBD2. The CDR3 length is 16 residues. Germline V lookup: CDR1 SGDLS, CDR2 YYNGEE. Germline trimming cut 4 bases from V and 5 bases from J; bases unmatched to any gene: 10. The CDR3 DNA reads TGTGCCAGCAGCCAGGCAAGCGGGGGGTCCCACAATGAGCAGTTCTTC. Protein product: CASSQASGGSHNEQFF.

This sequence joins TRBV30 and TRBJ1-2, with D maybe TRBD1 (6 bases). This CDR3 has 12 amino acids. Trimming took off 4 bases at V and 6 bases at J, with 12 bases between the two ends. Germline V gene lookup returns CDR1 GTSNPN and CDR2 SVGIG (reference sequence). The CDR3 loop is CAWTGDKDGYTF. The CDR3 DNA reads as TGTGCCTGGACAGGGGACAAAGATGGCTACACCTTC. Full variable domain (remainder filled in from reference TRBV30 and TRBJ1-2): SQTIHQWPATLVQPVGSPLSLECTVEGTSNPNLYWYRQAAGRGLQLLFYSVGIGQISSEVPQNLSASRPQDRQFILSSKKLLLSDSGFYLCAWTGDKDGYTFGSGTRLTVV.

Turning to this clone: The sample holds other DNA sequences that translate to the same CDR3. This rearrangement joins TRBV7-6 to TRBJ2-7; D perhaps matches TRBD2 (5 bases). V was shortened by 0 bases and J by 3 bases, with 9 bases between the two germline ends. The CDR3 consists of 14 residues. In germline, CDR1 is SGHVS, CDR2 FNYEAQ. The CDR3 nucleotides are TGTGCCAGCAGCTTAGCCAGCGGAAGCTACGAGCAGTACTTC. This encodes CASSLASGSYEQYF.

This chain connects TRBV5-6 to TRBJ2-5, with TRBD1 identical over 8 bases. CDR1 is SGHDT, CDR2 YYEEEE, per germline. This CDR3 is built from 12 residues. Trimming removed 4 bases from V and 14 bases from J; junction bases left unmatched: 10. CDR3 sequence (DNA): TGTGCCAGCAGCATACGGGACAGGCCCCCCTACTTC. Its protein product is CASSIRDRPPYF.

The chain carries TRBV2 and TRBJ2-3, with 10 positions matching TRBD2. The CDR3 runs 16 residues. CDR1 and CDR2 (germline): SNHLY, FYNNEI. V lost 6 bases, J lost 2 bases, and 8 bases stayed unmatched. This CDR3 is CASSGTSGDTTDTQYF. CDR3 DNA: TGTGCCAGCAGCGGAACTAGCGGGGATACCACAGATACGCAGTATTTT. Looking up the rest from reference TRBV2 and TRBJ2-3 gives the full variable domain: EPEVTQTPSHQVTQMGQEVILRCVPISNHLYFYWYRQILGQKVEFLVSFYNNEISEKSEIFDDQFSVERPDGSNFTLKIRSTKLEDSAMYFCASSGTSGDTTDTQYFGPGTRLTVL.

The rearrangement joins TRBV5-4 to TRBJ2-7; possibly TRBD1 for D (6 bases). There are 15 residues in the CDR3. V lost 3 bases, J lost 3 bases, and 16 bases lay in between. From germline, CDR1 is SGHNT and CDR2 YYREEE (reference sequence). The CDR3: CASSSVQGSLYEQYF. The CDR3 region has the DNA TGTGCCAGCAGCTCAGTTCAGGGGTCTCTCTACGAGCAGTACTTC.

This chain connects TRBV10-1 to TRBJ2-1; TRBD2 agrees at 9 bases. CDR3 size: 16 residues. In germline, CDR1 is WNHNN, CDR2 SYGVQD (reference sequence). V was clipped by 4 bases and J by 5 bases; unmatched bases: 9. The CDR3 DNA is TGCGCCAGCAGTGTAAAGCGGGGGGTCGGGGACAATGAGCAGTTCTTC. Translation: CASSVKRGVGDNEQFF.

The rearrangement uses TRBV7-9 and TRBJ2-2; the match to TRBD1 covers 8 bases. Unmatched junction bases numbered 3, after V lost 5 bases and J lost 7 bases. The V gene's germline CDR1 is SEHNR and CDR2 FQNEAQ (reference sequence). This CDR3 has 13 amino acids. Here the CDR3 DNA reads TGTGCCAGCAGCGACAGGGGAGTCGGGGAGCTGTTTTTT. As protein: CASSDRGVGELFF.

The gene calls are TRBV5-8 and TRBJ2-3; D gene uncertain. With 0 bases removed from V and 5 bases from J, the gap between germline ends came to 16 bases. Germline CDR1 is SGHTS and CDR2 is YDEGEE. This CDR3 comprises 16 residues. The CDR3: CASSLGDTLIGDTQYF. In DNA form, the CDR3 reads TGTGCCAGCAGCTTGGGCGACACTCTGATTGGAGATACGCAGTATTTT.

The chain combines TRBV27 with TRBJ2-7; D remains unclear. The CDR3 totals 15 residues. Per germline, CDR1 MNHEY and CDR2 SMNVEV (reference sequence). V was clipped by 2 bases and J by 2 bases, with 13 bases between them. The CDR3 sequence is CASSLGPSKTYEQYF. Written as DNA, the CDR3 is TGTGCCAGCAGTTTAGGGCCCTCAAAGACCTACGAGCAGTACTTC.

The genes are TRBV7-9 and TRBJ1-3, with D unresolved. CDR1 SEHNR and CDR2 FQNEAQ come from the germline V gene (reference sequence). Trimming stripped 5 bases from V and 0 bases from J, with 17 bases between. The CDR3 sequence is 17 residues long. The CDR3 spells CASSLTRTPGSGNTIYF. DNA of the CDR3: TGTGCCAGCAGCCTAACCCGGACGCCGGGCTCTGGAAACACCATATATTTT. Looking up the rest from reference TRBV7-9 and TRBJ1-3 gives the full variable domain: DTGVSQNPRHKITKRGQNVTFRCDPISEHNRLYWYRQTLGQGPEFLTYFQNEAQLEKSRLLSDRFSAERPKGSFSTLEIQRTEQGDSAMYLCASSLTRTPGSGNTIYFGEGSWLTVV.

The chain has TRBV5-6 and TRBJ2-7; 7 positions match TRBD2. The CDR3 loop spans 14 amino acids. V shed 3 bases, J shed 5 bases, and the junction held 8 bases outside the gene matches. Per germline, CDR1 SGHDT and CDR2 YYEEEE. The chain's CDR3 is CASSSQGLVHEQYF. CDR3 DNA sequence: TGTGCCAGCAGCTCACAAGGACTAGTCCACGAGCAGTACTTC.

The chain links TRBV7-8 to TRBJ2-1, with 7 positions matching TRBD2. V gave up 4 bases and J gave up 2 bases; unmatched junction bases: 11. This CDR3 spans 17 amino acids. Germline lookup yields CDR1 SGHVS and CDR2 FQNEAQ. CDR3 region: CASSSSPPAGPYNEQFF. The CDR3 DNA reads TGTGCCAGCAGCTCCTCGCCTCCAGCGGGGCCCTACAATGAGCAGTTCTTC.

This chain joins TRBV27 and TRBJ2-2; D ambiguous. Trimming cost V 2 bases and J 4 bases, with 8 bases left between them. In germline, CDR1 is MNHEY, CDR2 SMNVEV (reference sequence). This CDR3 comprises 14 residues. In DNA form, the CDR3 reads TGTGCCAGCAGTTTAGTCCCGAGCACCGGGGAGCTGTTTTTT. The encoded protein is CASSLVPSTGELFF.